The rows below give T cell receptor beta chains drawn from one sample of a study of post-analysis software for immune sequencing data. TCRdb analysed the PCR reads with MiXCR anew, one entry per CDR3 protein. This table has fewer than 900,000 distinct CDR3 sequences, just over 45% appearing once. The specimen was blood. These receptors were collected from a girl aged 10-17 years with multiple sclerosis. Each CDR3 is given with its conserved first and last residue. A D gene is named only where the DNA matches it firmly. Only part of the rows carry a size: once, few, many, or a class if the clone is expanded.

v_gene	abundance	j_gene	d_gene	CDR3aa	CDR3nt
TRBV4-2	.	TRBJ2-7	.	CASSPEGRGSYEQYF	TGTGCCAGCAGCCCGGAGGGGCGGGGATCCTACGAGCAGTACTTC
TRBV6-5	many	TRBJ1-2	.	CASSSYGRGGYTF	TGTGCCAGCAGTTCCTATGGTCGAGGTGGCTACACCTTC
TRBV12-3/TRBV12-4	once	TRBJ2-5	.	CASSLEPGNEQYF	TGTGCCAGCAGTTTAGAACCTGGGAATGAGCAGTACTTC
TRBV27	.	TRBJ1-2	.	CASSFRSGVGYGYTF	TGTGCCAGCAGTTTTCGATCCGGGGTAGGATATGGCTACACCTTC
TRBV28	few	TRBJ1-5	.	CASSGPSLGNQPQHF	TGTGCCAGCAGTGGACCGTCGTTGGGCAATCAGCCCCAGCATTTT
TRBV20-1	.	TRBJ2-6	.	CSAREPRAGANVLTF	TGCAGTGCTAGAGAGCCCAGGGCTGGGGCCAACGTCCTGACTTTC
TRBV6-5	few	TRBJ2-3	TRBD1	CASTSTGERPDTQYF	TGTGCCAGCACCTCGACAGGGGAGCGTCCAGATACGCAGTATTTT
TRBV2	.	TRBJ2-5	.	CASSEAHVGAGAQETQYF	TGTGCCAGCAGTGAAGCGCACGTGGGGGCGGGGGCACAAGAGACCCAGTACTTC
TRBV7-8	.	TRBJ2-2	TRBD1	CASSFGDRNSGELFF	TGTGCCAGCAGCTTTGGGGACAGAAACAGCGGGGAGCTGTTTTTT
TRBV11-2	few	TRBJ2-3	.	CASSLGWTGNTDTQYF	TGTGCCAGCAGCTTAGGGTGGACCGGGAACACAGATACGCAGTATTTT
TRBV7-2	.	TRBJ2-5	TRBD2	CASSFGLAAPETQYF	TGTGCCAGCAGCTTTGGACTAGCGGCCCCGGAGACCCAGTACTTC
TRBV5-1	.	TRBJ1-6	TRBD1	CASSRSPGQGENSPLHF	TGCGCCAGCAGCCGCTCTCCGGGACAGGGTGAGAATTCACCCCTCCACTTT
TRBV5-1	.	TRBJ1-2	.	CASSLDQGPQGGYTF	TGCGCCAGCAGCTTGGACCAGGGGCCCCAGGGTGGCTACACCTTC
TRBV29-1	few	TRBJ2-4	TRBD1	CSVSFLTGGNIQYF	TGCAGCGTTTCGTTCTTGACAGGGGGAAACATTCAGTACTTC
TRBV15	.	TRBJ2-3	.	CATSRETYFEGGSTDTQYF	TGTGCCACCAGCAGAGAGACCTATTTTGAGGGAGGAAGCACAGATACGCAGTATTTT
TRBV29-1	few	TRBJ2-1	.	CSVPAEDEQFF	TGCAGCGTTCCGGCGGAGGATGAGCAGTTCTTC
TRBV27	few	TRBJ1-2	TRBD1	CASSPGGAEGYTF	TGTGCCAGCAGCCCAGGGGGCGCGGAGGGCTACACCTTC
TRBV10-3	few	TRBJ1-2	TRBD1	CAAGQGAQGYTF	TGTGCCGCCGGACAGGGGGCGCAAGGCTACACCTTC
TRBV3-1	.	TRBJ2-5	.	CASSHPSGPGLETQYF	TGTGCCAGCAGCCATCCATCAGGCCCTGGATTGGAGACCCAGTACTTC
TRBV7-9	.	TRBJ2-5	TRBD1	CASSSSLYRGPYDQETQYF	TGTGCCAGCAGCTCCAGCCTCTACAGGGGGCCCTACGATCAAGAGACCCAGTACTTC